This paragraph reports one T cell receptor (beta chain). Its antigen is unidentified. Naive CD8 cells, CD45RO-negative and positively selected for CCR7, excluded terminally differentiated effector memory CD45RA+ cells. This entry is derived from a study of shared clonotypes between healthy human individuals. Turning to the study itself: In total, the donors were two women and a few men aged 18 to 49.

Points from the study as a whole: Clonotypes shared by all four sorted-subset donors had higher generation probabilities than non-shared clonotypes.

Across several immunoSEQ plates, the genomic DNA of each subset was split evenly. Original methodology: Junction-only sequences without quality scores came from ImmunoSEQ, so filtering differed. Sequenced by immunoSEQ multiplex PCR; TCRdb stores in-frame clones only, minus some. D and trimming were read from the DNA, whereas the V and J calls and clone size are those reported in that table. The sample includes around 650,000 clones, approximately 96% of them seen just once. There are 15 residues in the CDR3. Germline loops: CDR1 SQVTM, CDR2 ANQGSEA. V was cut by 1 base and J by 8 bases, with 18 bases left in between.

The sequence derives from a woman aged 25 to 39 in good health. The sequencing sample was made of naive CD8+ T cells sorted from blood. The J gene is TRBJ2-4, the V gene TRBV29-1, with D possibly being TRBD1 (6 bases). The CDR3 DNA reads TGCAGCGTTGAAGGCGGGCAGGGGAATATGGACATTCAGTACTTC. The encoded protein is CSVEGGQGNMDIQYF. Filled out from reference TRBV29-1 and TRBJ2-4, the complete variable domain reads SAVISQKPSRDICQRGTSLTIQCQVDSQVTMMFWYRQQPGQSLTLIATANQGSEATYESGFVIDKFPISRPNLTFSTLTVSNMSPEDSSIYLCSVEGGQGNMDIQYFGAGTRLSVL.